This T cell receptor (beta chain) derives from a study of OX40 agonist ivuxolimab in advanced cancers. Study as a whole: Past anti-PD-1, anti-PD-L1 or anti-CTLA-4 therapy was accepted, and 30% to 45% had received some. Study-level findings and limits: Averaging showed that CD8+ T cells had more expanded clones than CD4+ did.

Worth noting for this clone: Its cognate antigen is unknown.

Libraries were prepared by immunoSEQ multiplex PCR; TCRdb keeps only in-frame clonotypes and omits some of them. This sample has more than 45,000 clones, with about 85% found just once. At baseline, cycle 4 day 1, and cycle 7 day 1, blood was sampled. The germline V gene has CDR1 SGHVS and CDR2 FQNEAQ. V was trimmed by 5 bases and J by 5 bases, leaving 16 bases between them. There are 14 residues in the CDR3. The sequencing used CD4+ or CD8+ T cells sorted from blood, collected in a trial of the OX40 agonist ivuxolimab. This TCR was recovered from an adult with an advanced solid tumor such as melanoma, head and neck, liver or kidney cancer. The genes are TRBV7-8 and TRBJ2-7, with a weak D call TRBD2 (7 bases). CDR3 loop: CASSLRGGIHEQYF. The CDR3 DNA reads TGTGCCAGCAGCCTAAGGGGGGGGATCCACGAGCAGTACTTC.